These T cell receptor beta chains were read from a single sample in a study of shared clonotypes between healthy human individuals. Generated by immunoSEQ multiplex PCR, the TCRdb table keeps only in-frame clones and is missing some. The sample yields approximately 530,000 clones, 95% to 97% seen once. The specimen was naive CD4+ T cells sorted from blood. Receptors were obtained from a young woman in good health. Each CDR3 is given with its conserved first and last residue. A D gene is named only where the DNA matches it firmly. Clone size, where shown, is once, few, many, or a class for clones that have expanded.

J gene	clone size	V gene	D gene	CDR3 protein
TRBJ2-7	few	TRBV7-9	-	CASSARPAGAYEQYF
TRBJ2-2	-	TRBV11-3	-	CASSLGGNTGELFF
TRBJ2-1	-	TRBV29-1	-	CSAVGGVDEQFF
TRBJ1-1	once	TRBV28	-	CASSHDPTRTEAFF
TRBJ2-7	-	TRBV29-1	TRBD1	CSVVSGTGINEQYF
TRBJ2-7	-	TRBV5-5	-	CASSPRAAYEQYF
TRBJ2-7	-	TRBV10-2	TRBD1	CASSFPGQGTYEQYF
-	-	TRBV6-1	-	CASSRSYEQYF
TRBJ1-5	few	TRBV2	-	CASSIQGLSNQPQHF
TRBJ2-5	once	TRBV7-9	TRBD2	CASSLAGGRETQYF
TRBJ2-5	-	TRBV14	TRBD2	CASSDRTSGIQETQYF
TRBJ2-4	-	TRBV14	-	CASSQDRGVAKNIQYF
TRBJ1-1	-	TRBV19	-	CASRGTSLNTEAFF
TRBJ1-5	-	TRBV2	TRBD1	CASRQGANQPQHF
TRBJ1-5	-	TRBV19	-	CASSIRVYQPQHF
TRBJ1-2	-	TRBV27	-	CASKPGGPGDVYGYTF
TRBJ2-7	-	TRBV7-2	-	CASSSRAGYGYEQYF
TRBJ2-3	-	TRBV27	TRBD2	CATSSPGLGLDTQYF
TRBJ1-3	-	TRBV5-1	-	CASSLSGQSSGNTIYF
TRBJ2-1	-	TRBV5-4	-	CASKGPNDSYNEQFF
TRBJ1-2	-	TRBV7-3	-	CASGGPTTYGYTF
TRBJ1-5	-	TRBV27	TRBD1	CASSPRPRQGGWRNQPQHF
TRBJ1-5	once	TRBV18	-	CASSPPGGWPQHF
TRBJ2-1	-	TRBV29-1	TRBD2	CSATPGLAGKNSYNEQFF
TRBJ1-4	-	TRBV30	TRBD1	CAWNRDSRNEKLFF
TRBJ1-1	-	TRBV11-2	TRBD1	CASSWTGVGTEAFF
TRBJ2-1	once	TRBV11-3	TRBD2	CASSPSGTSGSYEQFF
TRBJ2-2	-	TRBV5-1	-	CASSPTGSGELFF
TRBJ2-5	-	TRBV4-1	-	CASSQYSRETQYF
TRBJ2-5	-	TRBV7-3	-	CATNGPGWQGAETQYF
TRBJ2-7	-	TRBV29-1	-	CSVARDSYEQYF
TRBJ1-3	-	TRBV9	-	CASSALGQGRTGNTIYF
TRBJ1-2	-	TRBV9	TRBD1	CASSPTTGSYGYTF
TRBJ1-1	-	TRBV11-2	TRBD1	CASSSGQGEAFF
TRBJ2-6	-	TRBV19	-	CASSMRQSGANVLTF